The rows below give T cell receptor beta chains drawn from one sample of a study of blood T cell repertoires in COVID-19. The table came from immunoSEQ multiplex PCR; TCRdb's copy has only in-frame clones and leaves some out. The sample shows under 350,000 clones, 90% of them seen only once. The sequencing input was peripheral blood. These receptor sequences come from a woman younger than 45 with COVID-19, enrolled during active disease. The conserved cysteine and the conserved F or W are not part of the CDR3 here. The order of the fields is J gene, D gene, V gene, CDR3 protein. A D gene is named only where the DNA matches it firmly.

TRBJ1-1	-	TRBV19	ASSIFDRANTEAF
TRBJ1-6	-	TRBV18	ASSGGLNSPLH
TRBJ2-5	-	TRBV2	ASSVKTGQGTQY
TRBJ1-5	TRBD1	TRBV30	AWSPLDRESQPQH
TRBJ2-3	-	TRBV24-1	ATSDPGLNTDTQY
TRBJ2-5	TRBD2	TRBV5-4	ASRPGLAGEETQY
TRBJ1-4	-	TRBV6-5	ASSQDRDEKLF
TRBJ1-2	TRBD1	TRBV9	ASSSPRGRDYGYT
TRBJ2-5	TRBD2	TRBV4-2	ASSQATSGRQETQY
TRBJ1-5	-	TRBV19	AVGLTLNQPQH
TRBJ1-6	TRBD1	TRBV7-9	ASSSPTGTGFLPLH
TRBJ2-1	-	TRBV9	ASSASYNEQF
TRBJ2-1	-	TRBV4-3	ASSQGDEQF
TRBJ2-1	TRBD2	TRBV11-1	ASSFAGGPYNEQF
TRBJ2-3	TRBD2	TRBV18	ASSTGLAGVDTQY
TRBJ2-1	-	TRBV6-1	ASSDKEYNEQF
TRBJ1-5	-	TRBV10-1	ASSEGQPGQPQH
TRBJ1-6	TRBD1	TRBV5-4	ASSSPQVGGARSPLH
TRBJ1-5	-	TRBV6-5	ASSSQGANQPQH
TRBJ1-2	-	TRBV28	ASTLLLGLADGYT
TRBJ2-7	-	TRBV29-1	SVRARVGSYEQY
TRBJ1-5	TRBD1	TRBV2	ASSDAGTGLSNQPQH
TRBJ2-5	TRBD2	TRBV25-1	ASSESGGQETQY
TRBJ2-7	-	TRBV27	ATAHSYEQY
TRBJ1-5	TRBD1	TRBV5-1	ASSPGTDNQPQH
TRBJ1-2	TRBD1	TRBV15	ATSRAAGQASAGYT
TRBJ1-2	TRBD1	TRBV28	ASSLGFGQGARGYT
TRBJ2-3	TRBD2	TRBV2	ASSPGTRKRGADTQY
TRBJ1-1	-	TRBV19	ASSIPGSEAF
TRBJ1-2	-	TRBV4-1	ASSQEGVRNYGYT
TRBJ2-7	-	TRBV5-1	ASSYSGVREQY
TRBJ2-2	-	TRBV27	ASSLLFGNTGELF
TRBJ2-7	TRBD1	TRBV6-6	ASRTQGNEQY
TRBJ2-7	-	TRBV30	AWSVRRAFLYEQY
TRBJ1-5	-	TRBV2	ASSGDGGNQPQH
TRBJ1-1	-	TRBV6-6	ASSPGPNTEAF
TRBJ1-2	-	TRBV4-3	ASSQGAGGRYGYT
TRBJ1-3	-	TRBV4-1	ASRDNDRSGNTIY
TRBJ2-1	TRBD2	TRBV5-5	ASRPSGSRFNEQF
TRBJ2-4	TRBD2	TRBV10-2	ASRPPQTSGRGDIQY
TRBJ1-6	-	TRBV7-9	ASSLVGASHNSPLH
TRBJ2-7	-	TRBV4-1	ASSQDRTYEQY
TRBJ1-1	-	TRBV6-2/TRBV6-3	ASSSRGSVTEAF
TRBJ1-1	-	TRBV4-2	ASSRKQGRSWNTEAF